These T cell receptor beta chains were read from a single sample in a study of CD8 T cells in ankylosing spondylitis. One entry per CDR3 protein, called by TCRdb with MiXCR from the 5' RACE reads. The sample carries 350,000 to 450,000 distinct CDR3 sequences, more than 25% recorded once. Sequenced: blood, either unsorted or a sorted T cell fraction (not recorded which). The receptor source for this set is a male donor with ankylosing spondylitis. Both conserved end residues are part of each CDR3. Rows give clone size only sometimes, using once, few, many, or a class for an expanded clone.

TRBV19	TRBJ1-1	-	CASSNRDGGNTEAFF
TRBV7-9	TRBJ1-1	-	CASSLGGQTIEAFF
TRBV20-1	TRBJ2-3	-	CSARRQTLPRDTQYF
TRBV29-1	TRBJ2-3	few	CSPVWVGDTQYF
TRBV7-2	TRBJ2-5	once	CASSLLASDPPMYF
TRBV12-3/TRBV12-4	TRBJ2-1	-	CASSKDNEQFF
TRBV19	TRBJ2-3	few	CASSLRPRVADTQYF
TRBV7-9	TRBJ2-6	once	CASSLNRNSGANVLTF
TRBV3-1	TRBJ1-2	-	CASSQDPLGGYTF
TRBV2	TRBJ2-2	few	CASTTDRGNGELFF
TRBV20-1	TRBJ1-5	-	CSATNPGQSSQPQHF
TRBV10-2	TRBJ2-3	few	CASSDPGGINSTDTQYF
TRBV7-2	TRBJ1-5	many	CASRPGNSNQPQHF
TRBV29-1	TRBJ1-1	few	CSGTRQGNTEAFF
TRBV12-3/TRBV12-4	TRBJ2-2	-	CASSLSSAGTGELFF
TRBV6-5	TRBJ2-1	-	CASSYKRTSGRASEQFF
TRBV20-1	TRBJ1-4	-	CSGAGGVTNEKLFF
TRBV6-5	TRBJ2-1	few	CASSYSVTSGGYYNEQFF
TRBV12-3/TRBV12-4	TRBJ1-1	few	CASRKTAGQSEAFF
TRBV12-3/TRBV12-4	TRBJ2-2	few	CASSLDRTAGELFF
TRBV15	TRBJ1-2	-	CATSRRDRAYGYTF
TRBV12-3/TRBV12-4	TRBJ1-3	-	CASSPTHSGNTIYF
TRBV7-2	TRBJ1-5	few	CASSFSDQPQHF
TRBV5-1	TRBJ2-2	-	CASSLPLAGNTGELFF
TRBV15	TRBJ2-3	few	CATSRDITDTQYF
TRBV20-1	TRBJ2-3	few	CSAYFRGTQYF
TRBV7-2	TRBJ1-3	-	CASSQKTGYGSGNTIYF
TRBV6-2/TRBV6-3	TRBJ1-1	few	CASNPGGHTEAFF
TRBV7-2	TRBJ2-1	-	CASSQQGRDEQFF
TRBV7-9	TRBJ2-1	few	CASTPPGGEANEQFF
TRBV12-3/TRBV12-4	TRBJ1-4	few	CASSATGPGEKLFF
TRBV11-3	TRBJ2-1	-	CASSLSGNSRNEQFF
TRBV11-3	TRBJ2-4	few	CASSSTGIKNIQYF
TRBV12-3/TRBV12-4	TRBJ1-2	few	CASSSRGSKGYTF
TRBV5-1	TRBJ2-1	few	CASSPTRSEQFF
TRBV5-1	TRBJ2-5	few	CASSLEANTQETQYF
TRBV20-1	TRBJ1-4	-	CSAREKRGGNEKLFF
TRBV12-3/TRBV12-4	TRBJ2-1	few	CASSLGGLAEQFF
TRBV27	TRBJ2-1	few	CASTKGQGYNEQFF
TRBV7-9	TRBJ2-1	-	CASRQGASGDNNEQFF
TRBV6-2/TRBV6-3	TRBJ2-2	-	CASSSPAAGTSRTGELFF
TRBV12-3/TRBV12-4	TRBJ1-3	-	CASSSGRSGNTIYF
TRBV5-1	TRBJ2-5	-	CASSLEPIGETQYF
TRBV5-5	TRBJ1-2	-	CASSLTATGGLYGYTF
TRBV10-2	TRBJ2-3	-	CATSASGRAVSDTQYF
TRBV20-1	TRBJ1-5	few	CSALRRGPLSNQPQHF
TRBV5-1	TRBJ2-5	few	CASRPGQGWGETQYF
TRBV20-1	TRBJ2-7	-	CSALWTDPYEQYF
TRBV3-1	TRBJ2-3	-	CASSQDSGSRDTQYF
TRBV5-1	TRBJ2-5	-	CASSLDNTRGMGTQYF
TRBV7-2	TRBJ2-2	once	CASSFFAGNTGELFF
TRBV5-1	TRBJ2-5	-	CASSALPGSQETQYF